This TCR beta chain was obtained from a study of shared clonotypes between healthy human individuals. Study at large: CD4 naive and CD4 memory each took three plates per donor, while CD8 naive took two and CD8 memory one. Study-wide results and limits: Naive subsets, compared against memory subsets, generally had larger estimated richness values. The genetic and exposure-history diversity represented was limited by few donors. Non-shared clonotypes displayed generation probabilities falling below those of clonotypes present in all four donors.

The V and J ends lost 1 base and 4 bases respectively, with 11 bases between them. This CDR3 is built from 15 residues. Germline V CDR1 and CDR2: SGHTA, FQGNSA. A remark on this clone: The antigen is undetermined.

Sequencing used immunoSEQ multiplex PCR; TCRdb keeps in-frame clones, though not all of them. The sample lists just under 350,000 clones, 73% occurring once. This clonotype was sampled from a man aged 25 to 40 in good health. The sequenced material came from memory CD4+ T cells sorted from blood. Subset given: CD45RA-negative fraction. This chain connects TRBV7-2 to TRBJ2-1; TRBD1 is a possible D gene (5 bases). The CDR3: CASSLDAQDYNEQFF. The DNA for the CDR3 is TGTGCCAGCAGCTTAGATGCACAGGATTACAATGAGCAGTTCTTC.